This is a list of T cell receptor beta chains from one sample in a study of OX40 agonist ivuxolimab in advanced cancers. Sequenced by immunoSEQ multiplex PCR; TCRdb stores in-frame clones only, minus some. Found here are tens of thousands of clones, 92% of them singletons; the top ten hold approximately 8.6%. The specimen comprised CD4+ or CD8+ T cells sorted from blood, sampled in a trial of the OX40 agonist ivuxolimab. The receptors stem from an adult with an advanced solid tumor such as melanoma, head and neck, liver or kidney cancer. The CDR3 runs from the conserved cysteine through the conserved F or W. The order of the fields is J gene, D gene, clone size, V gene, CDR3 protein, CDR3 DNA. The D gene is left open where the match is weak. Rows may omit the clone size; those that give it use once, few, many or a size class.

>TRBJ1-2|NA|NA|TRBV6-5
CATRETREANYGYTF
TGTGCCACCCGGGAAACCCGTGAGGCTAACTATGGCTACACCTTC
>TRBJ1-3|TRBD1|NA|TRBV7-2
CASSLLTGGRGNTIYF
TGTGCCAGCAGCCTCCTGACAGGGGGCAGAGGAAACACCATATATTTT
>TRBJ2-7|TRBD2|NA|TRBV27
CASSFSGGSYEQYF
TGTGCCAGCAGTTTCAGCGGGGGCTCCTACGAGCAGTACTTC
>TRBJ2-4|NA|NA|TRBV7-9
CASSLSRGGGLNIQYF
TGTGCCAGCAGCCTAAGCCGAGGAGGGGGCCTAAACATTCAGTACTTC
>TRBJ2-5|TRBD2|NA|TRBV6-1
CASSVNSGGTSQNQETQYF
TGTGCCAGCAGTGTTAATAGCGGGGGAACTTCCCAAAACCAAGAGACCCAGTACTTC
>TRBJ2-2|NA|NA|TRBV7-6
CASSLGPSGNTGELFF
TGTGCCAGCAGCTTAGGGCCCTCAGGGAATACCGGGGAGCTGTTTTTT
>TRBJ1-1|NA|NA|TRBV5-6
CASNVWGGGTEAFF
TGTGCCAGCAACGTTTGGGGCGGGGGCACTGAAGCTTTCTTT
>TRBJ2-7|NA|NA|TRBV2
CASSQEYSNYEQYF
TGTGCCAGCAGCCAAGAGTACTCCAACTACGAGCAGTACTTC
>TRBJ1-3|TRBD1|NA|TRBV6-1
CASSSTGTGLDTIYF
TGTGCCAGCAGTTCAACCGGGACAGGGTTGGACACCATATATTTT
>TRBJ2-1|NA|NA|TRBV9
CASHSAQGGDYNEQFF
TGTGCCAGCCACTCAGCCCAGGGGGGGGACTACAATGAGCAGTTCTTC
>TRBJ1-2|NA|NA|TRBV30
CAWKGGKPETPNYGYTF
TGTGCCTGGAAGGGGGGGAAACCGGAGACCCCTAACTATGGCTACACCTTC
>TRBJ2-2|NA|once|TRBV9
CASSKQTTGELFF
TGTGCCAGCAGCAAACAAACCACCGGGGAGCTGTTTTTT
>TRBJ1-5|TRBD1|NA|TRBV19
CASSILQGASNQPQHF
TGTGCCAGTAGTATACTACAGGGGGCTAGCAATCAGCCCCAGCATTTT
>TRBJ1-2|NA|many|TRBV30
CAWMRSPGEIYGYTF
TGTGCCTGGATGCGGAGCCCAGGGGAAATCTATGGCTACACCTTC
>TRBJ2-3|TRBD1|NA|TRBV7-2
CASSAWGQVTDTQYF
TGTGCCAGCAGCGCGTGGGGACAGGTCACAGATACGCAGTATTTT
>TRBJ1-1|NA|once|TRBV5-1
CASSFGGMDTEAFF
TGCGCCAGCAGCTTTGGGGGCATGGACACTGAAGCTTTCTTT
>TRBJ1-1|TRBD1|NA|TRBV4-1
CASSQEGTGNTEAFF
TGCGCCAGCAGCCAAGAAGGGACAGGGAACACTGAAGCTTTCTTT
>TRBJ1-1|NA|NA|TRBV27
CASSLQGVNTEAFF
TGTGCCAGCAGTTTACAGGGCGTGAACACTGAAGCTTTCTTT
>TRBJ2-2|NA|few|TRBV21-1
CASSKVGTVAATGELFF
TGTGCCAGCAGCAAAGTGGGGACAGTCGCAGCTACCGGGGAGCTGTTTTTT
>TRBJ2-7|NA|NA|TRBV5-5
CASSPWLGQNYEQYF
TGTGCCAGCAGCCCCTGGCTGGGGCAGAACTACGAGCAGTACTTC
>TRBJ2-1|TRBD2|NA|TRBV7-3
CASSTPGTSGGSSYNEQFF
TGTGCCAGCAGCACCCCGGGGACTAGCGGGGGGTCCTCCTACAATGAGCAGTTCTTC
>TRBJ1-6|NA|few|TRBV7-2
CASSLAETYNSPLHF
TGTGCCAGCAGCTTAGCGGAGACCTATAATTCACCCCTCCACTTT
>TRBJ1-2|TRBD1|NA|TRBV7-6
CASSLVAGGVDGYTF
TGTGCCAGCAGCTTAGTGGCAGGGGGGGTGGATGGCTACACCTTC
>TRBJ1-2|NA|NA|TRBV18
CASSPPEHLGGYTF
TGTGCCAGCTCACCACCGGAACATCTTGGTGGCTACACCTTC
>TRBJ2-2|NA|NA|TRBV5-1
CASSWSYAGELFF
TGCGCCAGCAGCTGGTCGTACGCCGGGGAGCTGTTTTTT
>TRBJ2-2|NA|NA|TRBV11-3
CASSAGRSNTGELFF
TGTGCCAGCAGCGCTGGACGGAGCAACACCGGGGAGCTGTTTTTT
>TRBJ2-7|TRBD1|once|TRBV6-1
CASIARDRGSYEQYF
TGTGCCAGTATTGCCCGGGACAGGGGCTCCTACGAGCAGTACTTC
>TRBJ2-5|TRBD2|NA|TRBV5-4
CASSGSGGRLFQYF
TGTGCCAGCAGCGGGAGCGGGGGCCGTCTCTTTCAGTACTTC
>TRBJ2-1|NA|NA|TRBV9
CASSPSGVNEQFF
TGTGCCAGCAGCCCATCAGGGGTCAATGAGCAGTTCTTC
>TRBJ1-2|TRBD1|few|TRBV5-1
CASHPGRGLYYGYTF
TGCGCCAGTCACCCCGGTAGGGGGCTCTACTATGGCTACACCTTC
>TRBJ2-7|NA|NA|TRBV7-9
CASSLFPGEQYF
TGTGCCAGCAGCTTATTCCCAGGTGAACAGTACTTC
>TRBJ2-1|NA|NA|TRBV6-5
CASRLSSYNEQFF
TGTGCCAGCCGGTTAAGCTCCTACAATGAGCAGTTCTTC
>TRBJ2-2|NA|NA|TRBV7-9
CASSLAGDTGELFF
TGTGCCAGCAGCTTAGCCGGGGACACCGGGGAGCTGTTTTTT
>TRBJ2-7|NA|NA|TRBV7-9
CASSPINRNYEQYF
TGTGCCAGTTCCCCTATTAACAGAAACTACGAGCAGTACTTC
>TRBJ2-7|NA|NA|TRBV4-1
CASSLLRTAGPDEQYF
TGCGCCAGCAGCCTATTAAGGACAGCTGGTCCGGACGAGCAGTACTTC
>TRBJ2-1|NA|NA|TRBV5-1
CASSWGARDEQFF
TGCGCCAGCAGCTGGGGAGCGCGGGATGAGCAGTTCTTC
>TRBJ2-1|TRBD1|NA|TRBV4-1
CASSQEWTGGYNEQFF
TGCGCCAGCAGCCAAGAATGGACAGGGGGCTACAATGAGCAGTTCTTC
>TRBJ1-5|NA|NA|TRBV7-2
CASSLLDRPNQPQHF
TGTGCCAGCAGCTTACTTGACCGTCCCAATCAGCCCCAGCATTTT
>TRBJ2-3|NA|NA|TRBV5-8
CACSLEGMRGTDTQYF
TGTGCCTGCTCCCTTGAGGGGATGAGAGGCACAGATACGCAGTATTTT
>TRBJ1-5|NA|NA|TRBV7-9
CASSLEGGSINQPQHF
TGTGCCAGCAGCTTAGAAGGGGGGAGCATCAATCAGCCCCAGCATTTT
>TRBJ1-1|TRBD1|few|TRBV5-1
CASSWTGTEAFF
TGCGCCAGCAGCTGGACAGGTACTGAAGCTTTCTTT
>TRBJ2-7|TRBD1|NA|TRBV7-3
CASSLATGVEQYF
TGTGCCAGCAGCTTAGCAACAGGGGTCGAGCAGTACTTC
>TRBJ1-5|NA|NA|TRBV15
CATSIGRMDQDHQPQHF
TGTGCCACCAGCATCGGGAGGATGGACCAGGATCATCAGCCCCAGCATTTT
>TRBJ2-1|NA|NA|TRBV7-2
CASSLASSRLDEQFF
TGTGCCAGCAGCTTAGCTTCGTCGCGGTTGGATGAGCAGTTCTTC
>TRBJ1-5|TRBD1|NA|TRBV27
CASSIHRRQGGQPQHF
TGTGCCAGCAGTATCCACCGACGACAGGGTGGCCAGCCCCAGCATTTT
>TRBJ2-7|NA|NA|TRBV29-1
CSVEGLRVHEQYF
TGCAGCGTTGAAGGACTCCGGGTCCACGAGCAGTACTTC
>TRBJ1-1|TRBD1|NA|TRBV19
CASTQGWTEAFF
TGTGCCAGTACACAGGGGTGGACTGAAGCTTTCTTT
>TRBJ1-1|NA|once|TRBV11-2
CASSLVFRLAETEAFF
TGTGCCAGCAGCTTAGTTTTTCGGCTCGCCGAGACTGAAGCTTTCTTT
>TRBJ1-2|TRBD1|medium-sized|TRBV6-1
CASSEGRDRAGYTF
TGTGCCAGCAGTGAAGGCCGGGACAGGGCTGGCTACACCTTC
>TRBJ2-3|NA|NA|TRBV4-1
CASSQQVGLGHTDTQYF
TGCGCCAGCAGCCAACAAGTCGGGCTAGGGCACACAGATACGCAGTATTTT
>TRBJ2-7|TRBD1|NA|TRBV28
CASSRTGAAYEQYF
TGTGCCAGCAGCCGGACAGGGGCCGCCTACGAGCAGTACTTC
>TRBJ1-2|NA|once|TRBV13
CASSSPSGLDGYTF
TGTGCCAGCAGCTCGCCCTCAGGGCTTGATGGCTACACCTTC
>TRBJ2-7|NA|NA|TRBV13
CASSPWMDYEQYF
TGTGCCAGCAGCCCCTGGATGGACTACGAGCAGTACTTC
>TRBJ1-2|NA|once|TRBV27
CASSATLGAGDFYGYTF
TGTGCCAGCAGCGCTACCCTGGGGGCAGGGGACTTTTATGGCTACACCTTC
>TRBJ2-7|NA|NA|TRBV5-1
CASSLVDSYEQYF
TGCGCCAGCAGCTTGGTGGACTCCTACGAGCAGTACTTC
>TRBJ2-3|TRBD2|NA|TRBV6-4
CASSDRRGADTQYF
TGTGCCAGCAGTGACCGGCGGGGGGCAGATACGCAGTATTTT
>TRBJ2-4|NA|NA|TRBV9
CASGGAVNIQYF
TGTGCCAGCGGTGGGGCTGTGAACATTCAGTACTTC
>TRBJ1-1|TRBD1|NA|TRBV5-6
CASSLEQGALGNTEAFF
TGTGCCAGCAGCTTGGAACAGGGGGCACTCGGGAACACTGAAGCTTTCTTT